The present T cell receptor (beta chain) was sequenced within a study of blood T cell repertoires in COVID-19 (dated by TCRdb to 2020 to 2021). As for the study more broadly: The collaborator samples originated in the United States, Italy and Spain and spanned the acute and convalescent phases of COVID-19. The prospective study material was composed of cDNA or gDNA derived from T cells, B-cell-depleted T cells, or PBMCs. Deeply sampled blood TCRbeta repertoires from subjects exposed to, actively infected with, or recovered from COVID-19 were included in the dataset. A freely available public database, intended as a resource for researchers studying the immune response to SARS-CoV-2, is where the repertoires were released. The samples were drawn from the first 160 participants of the ongoing ImmuneRACE study and from 1,254 subjects provided by 6 global collaborators. A de-identified subject ID, COVID-19 status, age in years and sex were almost always included in the sample metadata. Where HLA class I and class II types were available, the types were taken from metadata supplied by the sample provider, not from assay-based typing. The study at large found these results: Clinical and demographic metadata were provided uncurated, with the amount varying by source and participant.

Including the terminal cysteine and phenylalanine, the CDR3 comprises 13 residues. The CDR3 DNA has 39 bases and is translated from base 1. From a lookup of the germline V gene, CDR1 and CDR2 are SGHTA and FQGNSA. V trim: 4 bases; J trim: 10 bases; unmatched bases: 6. Worth noting for this clone: The specificity of this receptor is unknown. Base qualities are missing; no much larger clone stands one base away.

Participants in the prospective study were aged roughly 18 to 100 years, lived in 20 to 25 United States geographic areas, and enrolled through a virtual design. In the prospective study, cohorts were assigned on the basis of participant-reported clinical history obtained from a screening survey and a study questionnaire. ImmuneRACE Cohort 3 recovered participants were defined by two consecutive negative NP/OP PCR tests, healthcare professional clearance, or symptom resolution. In the prospective study, mobile phlebotomists collected whole blood, serum and a nasopharyngeal or oropharyngeal swab from each participant. Additional blood draws and questionnaires over a roughly two-month period could optionally be provided by prospective study participants. Blood samples from the prospective study were shipped frozen or at room temperature prior to DNA extraction. TCRbeta CDR3 regions were amplified from genomic DNA using the immunoSEQ Assay, a bias-controlled multiplex PCR. Per the authors' processing: Within the assay, amplification of reference gene primers was used to estimate how many nucleated cells each sample contained. To quantify the absolute abundance of each unique TCRbeta CDR3 rearrangement, sequence reads were collapsed and filtered. For each sample, productive Simpson clonality was calculated by taking the square root of Simpson's diversity index across productive rearrangements. Drawn from immuneACCESS, this table holds only the in-frame rearrangements with V and J called that TCRdb kept. Clones are partly lost; checked studies trace under half to an unresolved V gene and leave the rest unexplained. That table gives V, J and clone size, and the DNA gave D and trimming. The sample profile shows about 190,000 clones; about four fifths of them were found once. The top ten hold approximately 3% of the sample.

The sequence was collected from a woman aged 25-40 years who had recovered from COVID-19. The rearranged chain carries TRBV7-2 and TRBJ2-4; 8 central nucleotides agree with TRBD2. The specimen sequenced was PBMCs or T cells enriched from blood (not recorded which). The CDR3 protein: CASSSLAGLIQYF. The bases are TGTGCCAGCAGCTCCCTAGCGGGTTTGATTCAGTACTTC.